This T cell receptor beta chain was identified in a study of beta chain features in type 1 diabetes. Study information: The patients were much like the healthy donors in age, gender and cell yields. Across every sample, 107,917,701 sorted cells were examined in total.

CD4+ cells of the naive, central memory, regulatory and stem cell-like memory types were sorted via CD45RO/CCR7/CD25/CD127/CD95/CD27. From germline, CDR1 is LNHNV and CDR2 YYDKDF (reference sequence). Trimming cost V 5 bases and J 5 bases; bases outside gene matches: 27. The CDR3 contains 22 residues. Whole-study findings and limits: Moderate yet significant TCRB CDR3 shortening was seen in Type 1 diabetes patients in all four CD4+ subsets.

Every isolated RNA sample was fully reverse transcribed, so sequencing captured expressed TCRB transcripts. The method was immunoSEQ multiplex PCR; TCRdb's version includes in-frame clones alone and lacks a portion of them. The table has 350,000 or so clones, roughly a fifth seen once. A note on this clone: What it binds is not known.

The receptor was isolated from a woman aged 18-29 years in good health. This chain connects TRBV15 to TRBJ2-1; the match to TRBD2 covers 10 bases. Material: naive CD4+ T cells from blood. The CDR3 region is CATSSRGSRGLPSGRRDNEQFF. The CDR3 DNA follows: TGTGCCACCAGCTCCAGAGGGTCGCGGGGGCTGCCTAGCGGGAGAAGGGACAATGAGCAGTTCTTC.